This is a list of T cell receptor beta chains from one sample in a study of response to subunit inactivated influenza vaccine. Each CDR3 protein is one row after TCRdb ran MiXCR on the RT-PCR reads. The repertoire consists of around 300,000 distinct CDR3 sequences, with around 22% occurring once and the leading ten covering approximately 10%. This specimen was PBMCs from blood, taken around 22 months after vaccination. These receptors all stem from a man aged 50 to 69 who received an inactivated influenza vaccine. Both conserved end residues are trimmed from each CDR3. The D gene is left open where the match is weak. Not every row has a clone size; where given, it reads once, few, many or a size class.

clone size,V gene,D gene,CDR3 protein
NA,TRBV20-1,NA,SAKIGINYGYT
few,TRBV7-9,TRBD1,ASTNSGGQPQH
few,TRBV25-1,NA,ASRRATEAF
NA,TRBV14,NA,ASSQVPGVEAF
NA,TRBV21-1,NA,ASSVYRGDNSPLH
NA,TRBV5-1,TRBD2,ASSLVGTNHEQY
few,TRBV25-1,NA,ASSESFIVPSSGNTIY
few,TRBV7-3,TRBD1,ASSLLGTANEKLF
few,TRBV6-2/TRBV6-3,NA,ASSYRAGYT
many,TRBV5-6,TRBD1,ASSSIQGTEAF
NA,TRBV7-2,NA,ASSFGLRVDTIY
large,TRBV6-4,NA,ASSDLVGTEAF